The sequence of this TCR beta chain was determined in a study of blood T cell repertoires in COVID-19. Study-level information: Sources were T cells, B-cell-depleted T cells, or PBMCs; the material itself was cDNA or gDNA.

J was trimmed by 7 bases and V by 2 bases; bases with no gene match: 15. Germline CDR1 reads SGHNT; CDR2 reads YYREEE (reference sequence). This CDR3 is built from 18 residues. Original handling: By means of reference gene primer amplification, nucleated cell counts were estimated. Clones were read by immunoSEQ multiplex PCR, and TCRdb kept only the in-frame ones, dropping some. For V, J and clone size, that table is used; D and trimming come from the DNA. In the table there are under 75,000 clones, about nine tenths of which are singletons. Sequencing was done on a sample of peripheral blood. This chain links TRBV5-4 with TRBJ2-1, with 10 bases lining up with TRBD2. The clonotype was recovered from a woman aged 18 to 35 with acute or convalescent COVID-19. CDR3 region: CASSFGIVSSGSLNEQFF. CDR3 DNA sequence: TGTGCCAGCAGCTTTGGTATTGTCTCTAGCGGGAGTTTGAATGAGCAGTTCTTC.